The 3 T cell receptor beta chains given below trace back to one sample, sequenced in a study of post-analysis software for immune sequencing data. Prepared TCR beta cDNA libraries contained unique molecular identifiers. MiXCR was run by TCRdb on the PCR reads, yielding one entry per CDR3 protein. The sample carries approximately 770,000 distinct CDR3 sequences, 46% recorded once. No antigens are known for them. Study conclusions and caveats: Four or five TRBV segments, including TRBV5-6, TRBV5-1 and TRBV20-1, were more frequent in patients than controls.

The specimen was blood. The receptors derive from a girl between 5 and 17 years old with multiple sclerosis.

The sample holds many counts of this clonotype. This chain connects TRBV20-1 to TRBJ2-1; D perhaps matches TRBD2 (6 bases). Between the trimmed V and J ends, which lost 1 base and 5 bases, there was a span of 12 bases. The V gene's germline CDR1 is DFQATT and CDR2 SNEGSKA (reference sequence). The CDR3 sequence is 14 residues long. The CDR3 reads CSARGGGEHNEQFF. The CDR3 DNA sequence: TGCAGTGCTAGAGGAGGAGGGGAACACAATGAGCAGTTCTTC.

The chain carries TRBV6-5 and TRBJ1-2; 8 nucleotides line up with TRBD1. Per germline, CDR1 MNHEY and CDR2 SVGAGI. The CDR3 is made up of 17 amino acids. J lost 3 bases, V lost 2 bases, and 11 bases had no gene match. CDR3 sequence reads: CASSYGTGTPGHYGYTF. CDR3 nucleotides: TGTGCCAGCAGTTACGGGACAGGCACCCCGGGACACTATGGCTACACCTTC.

This clonotype was counted a single time. The rearrangement uses TRBV12-3 or TRBV12-4 and TRBJ2-2, with 8 bases lining up with TRBD1. V lost 6 bases to trimming and J lost 3 bases; unmatched junction nucleotides: 12. This CDR3 spans 17 amino acids. The CDR3 region is CASSFEISDRDTGELFF. CDR3 sequence (DNA): TGTGCCAGCAGCTTCGAAATCTCGGACAGGGACACCGGGGAGCTGTTTTTT.